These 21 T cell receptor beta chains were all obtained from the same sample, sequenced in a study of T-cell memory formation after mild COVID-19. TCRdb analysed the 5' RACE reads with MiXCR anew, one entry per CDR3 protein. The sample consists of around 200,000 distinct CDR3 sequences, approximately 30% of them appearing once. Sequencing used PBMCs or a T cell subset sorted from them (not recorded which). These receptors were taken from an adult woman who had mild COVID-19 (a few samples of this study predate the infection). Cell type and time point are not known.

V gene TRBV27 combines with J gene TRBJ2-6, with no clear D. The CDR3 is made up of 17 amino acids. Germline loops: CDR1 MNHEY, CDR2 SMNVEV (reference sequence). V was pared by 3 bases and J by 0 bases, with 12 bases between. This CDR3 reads CASSLAGPHSGANVLTF. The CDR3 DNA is TGTGCCAGCAGTTTGGCCGGGCCACACTCTGGGGCCAACGTCCTGACTTTC.

CDR3 sequence (DNA): TGTGCCAGCAGCTTAAGGGGCGGGGACGATGAGCAGTTCTTC. It is translated as CASSLRGGDDEQFF. The chain uses TRBV21-1 and TRBJ2-1; the listed D gene, TRBD1, was not tested against the DNA. TRBV21-1 is a pseudogene segment. The CDR3 spans 14 residues.

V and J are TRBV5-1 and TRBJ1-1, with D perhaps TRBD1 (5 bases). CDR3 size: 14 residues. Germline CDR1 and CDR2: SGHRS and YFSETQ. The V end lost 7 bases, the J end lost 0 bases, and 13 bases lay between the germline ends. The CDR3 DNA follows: TGCGCCAGCGGTGAGACAGACATGAACACTGAAGCTTTCTTT. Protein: CASGETDMNTEAFF.

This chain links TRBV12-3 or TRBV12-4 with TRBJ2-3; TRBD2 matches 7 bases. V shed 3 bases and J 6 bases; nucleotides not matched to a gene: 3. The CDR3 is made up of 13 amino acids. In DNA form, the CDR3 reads TGTGCCAGCAGTTTTGTCGGGAGGGATACGCAGTATTTT. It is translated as CASSFVGRDTQYF.

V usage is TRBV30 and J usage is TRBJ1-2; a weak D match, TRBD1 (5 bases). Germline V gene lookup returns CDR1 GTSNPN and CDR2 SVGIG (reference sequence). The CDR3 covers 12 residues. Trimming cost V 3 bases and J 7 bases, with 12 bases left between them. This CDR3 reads CAWRGREIGYTF. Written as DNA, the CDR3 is TGTGCCTGGAGGGGGCGAGAAATTGGCTACACCTTC.

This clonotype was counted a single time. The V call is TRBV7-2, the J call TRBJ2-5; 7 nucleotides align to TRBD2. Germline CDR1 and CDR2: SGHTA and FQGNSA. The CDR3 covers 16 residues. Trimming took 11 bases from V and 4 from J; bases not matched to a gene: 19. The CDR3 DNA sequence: TGTGCCGCAAGTCGGGACGGGACTACCGGAGCAGAGACCCAGTACTTC. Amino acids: CAASRDGTTGAETQYF.

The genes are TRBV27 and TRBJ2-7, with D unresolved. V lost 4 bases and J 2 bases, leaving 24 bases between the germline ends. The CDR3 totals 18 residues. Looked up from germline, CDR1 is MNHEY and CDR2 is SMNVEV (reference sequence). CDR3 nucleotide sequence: TGTGCCAGCAGTTGGCCCGCCAAGTCTTGGACCCCTCCCTACGAGCAGTACTTC. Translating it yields CASSWPAKSWTPPYEQYF.

DNA for the CDR3: TGCAGCGTTGGGACTAGCGTGGGGAATGAGCAGTTCTTC. Amino acids: CSVGTSVGNEQFF. The rearrangement joins TRBV29-1 to TRBJ2-1; TRBD2 matches 9 bases. V gave up 4 bases and J gave up 7 bases; unmatched junction bases: 5. CDR3 size: 13 residues. Germline CDR1 SQVTM, CDR2 ANQGSEA.

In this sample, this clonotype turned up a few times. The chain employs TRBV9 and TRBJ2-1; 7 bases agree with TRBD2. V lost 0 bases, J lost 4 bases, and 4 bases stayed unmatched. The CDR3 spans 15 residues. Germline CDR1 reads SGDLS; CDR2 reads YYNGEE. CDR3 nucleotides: TGTGCCAGCAGCGTAGTAGCGGGCCTGTACAATGAGCAGTTCTTC. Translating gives CASSVVAGLYNEQFF.

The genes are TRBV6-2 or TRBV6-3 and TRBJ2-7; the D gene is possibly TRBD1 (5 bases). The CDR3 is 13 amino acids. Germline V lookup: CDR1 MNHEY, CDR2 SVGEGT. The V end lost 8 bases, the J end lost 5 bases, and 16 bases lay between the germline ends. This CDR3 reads CASCPWAGNEQYF. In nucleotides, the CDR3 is TGTGCCAGCTGCCCCTGGGCAGGGAACGAGCAGTACTTC.

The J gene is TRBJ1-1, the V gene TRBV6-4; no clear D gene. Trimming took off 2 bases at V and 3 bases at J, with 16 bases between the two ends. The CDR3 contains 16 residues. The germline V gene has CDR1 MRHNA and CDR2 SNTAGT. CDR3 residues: CASSDMVAGGDTEAFF. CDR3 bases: TGTGCCAGCAGTGACATGGTTGCAGGAGGTGACACTGAAGCTTTCTTT.

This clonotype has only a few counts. CDR3 nucleotide sequence: TGTGCCAGCAGCTGGGACCCCGCCAATCAGCCCCAGCATTTT. This gives the protein CASSWDPANQPQHF. The chain couples TRBV3-1 to TRBJ1-5, with D possibly being TRBD1 (5 bases). Germline V gene lookup returns CDR1 LGHDT and CDR2 YNNKEL (reference sequence). CDR3 length equals 14 residues. The germline V and J ends were trimmed by 5 bases and 3 bases, with 11 bases remaining between them. Variable domain in full (rest from reference TRBV3-1 and TRBJ1-5): DTAVSQTPKYLVTQMGNDKSIKCEQNLGHDTMYWYKQDSKKFLKIMFSYNNKELIINETVPNRFSPKSPDKAHLNLHINSLELGDSAVYFCASSWDPANQPQHFGDGTRLSIL.

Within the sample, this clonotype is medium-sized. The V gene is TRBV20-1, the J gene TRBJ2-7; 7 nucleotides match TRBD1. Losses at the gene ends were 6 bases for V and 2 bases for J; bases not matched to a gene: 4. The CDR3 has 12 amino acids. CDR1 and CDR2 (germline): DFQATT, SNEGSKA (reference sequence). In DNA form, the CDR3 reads TGCAGTGCCTATACAGGGGCCTACGAGCAGTACTTC. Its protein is CSAYTGAYEQYF.

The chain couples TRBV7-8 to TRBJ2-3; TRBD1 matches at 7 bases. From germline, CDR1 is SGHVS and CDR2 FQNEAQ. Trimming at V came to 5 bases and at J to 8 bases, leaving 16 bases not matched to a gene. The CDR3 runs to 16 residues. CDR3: CASSPRARQGPLTQYF. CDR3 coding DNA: TGTGCCAGCAGCCCTAGGGCCAGACAGGGTCCCCTTACGCAGTATTTT. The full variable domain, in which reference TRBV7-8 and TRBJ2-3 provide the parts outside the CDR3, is GAGVSQSPRYKVAKRGQDVALRCDPISGHVSLFWYQQALGQGPEFLTYFQNEAQLDKSGLPSDRFFAERPEGSVSTLKIQRTQQEDSAVYLCASSPRARQGPLTQYFGPGTRLTVL.

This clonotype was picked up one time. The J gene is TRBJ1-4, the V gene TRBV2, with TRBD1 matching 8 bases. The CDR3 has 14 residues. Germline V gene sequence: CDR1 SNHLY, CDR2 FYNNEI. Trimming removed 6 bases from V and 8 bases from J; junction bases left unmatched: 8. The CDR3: CASSSRGREEKLFF. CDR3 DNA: TGTGCCAGCAGCTCCAGGGGGCGAGAAGAAAAACTGTTTTTT.

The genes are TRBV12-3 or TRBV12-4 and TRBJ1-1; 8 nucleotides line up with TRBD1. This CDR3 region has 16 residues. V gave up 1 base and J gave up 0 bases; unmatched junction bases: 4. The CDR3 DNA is TGTGCCAGCAGTTTAGGACAGGGGTTCATGAACACTGAAGCTTTCTTT. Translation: CASSLGQGFMNTEAFF.

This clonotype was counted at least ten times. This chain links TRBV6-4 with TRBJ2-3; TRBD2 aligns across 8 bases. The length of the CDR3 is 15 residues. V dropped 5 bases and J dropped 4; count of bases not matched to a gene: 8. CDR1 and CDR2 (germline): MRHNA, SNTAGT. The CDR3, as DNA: TGTGCCAGCAGTACTGAAGCGGGAGCGTCAGATACGCAGTATTTT. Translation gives CASSTEAGASDTQYF.

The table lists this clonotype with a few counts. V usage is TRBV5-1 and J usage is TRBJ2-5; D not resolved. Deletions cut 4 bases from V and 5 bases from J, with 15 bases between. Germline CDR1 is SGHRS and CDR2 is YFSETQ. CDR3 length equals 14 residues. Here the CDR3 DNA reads TGCGCCAGCAGCCCAGGCAGTCCGGAGGAGACCCAGTACTTC. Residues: CASSPGSPEETQYF.

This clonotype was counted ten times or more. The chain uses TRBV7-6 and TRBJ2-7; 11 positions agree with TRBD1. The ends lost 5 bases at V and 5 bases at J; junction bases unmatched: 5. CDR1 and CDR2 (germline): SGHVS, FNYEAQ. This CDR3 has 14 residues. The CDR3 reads CASSLGTGGHEQYF. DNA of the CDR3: TGTGCCAGCAGCCTCGGGACAGGGGGTCACGAGCAGTACTTC.

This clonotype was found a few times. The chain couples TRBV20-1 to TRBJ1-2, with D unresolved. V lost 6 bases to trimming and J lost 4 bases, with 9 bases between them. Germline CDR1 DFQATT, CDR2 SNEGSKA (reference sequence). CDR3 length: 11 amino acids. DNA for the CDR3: TGCAGTGCCAGGACTCTCTATGGCTACACCTTC. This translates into CSARTLYGYTF.

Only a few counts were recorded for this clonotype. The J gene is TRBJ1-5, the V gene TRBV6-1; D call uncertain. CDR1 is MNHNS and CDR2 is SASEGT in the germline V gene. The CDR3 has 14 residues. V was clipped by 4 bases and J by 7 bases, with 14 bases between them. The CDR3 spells CASSAHPGGQPQHF. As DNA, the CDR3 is TGTGCCAGCAGTGCTCACCCTGGAGGGCAGCCCCAGCATTTT.